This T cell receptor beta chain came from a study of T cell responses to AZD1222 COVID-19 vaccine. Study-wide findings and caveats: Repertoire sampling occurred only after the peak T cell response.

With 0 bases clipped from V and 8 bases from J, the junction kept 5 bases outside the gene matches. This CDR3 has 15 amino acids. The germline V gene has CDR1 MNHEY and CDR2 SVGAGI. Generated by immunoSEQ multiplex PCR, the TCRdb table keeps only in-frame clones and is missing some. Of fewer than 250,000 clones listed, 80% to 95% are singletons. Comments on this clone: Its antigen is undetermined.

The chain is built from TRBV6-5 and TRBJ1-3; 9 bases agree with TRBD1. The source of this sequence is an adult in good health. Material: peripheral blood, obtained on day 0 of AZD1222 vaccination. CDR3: CASSYSGTGLYTIYF. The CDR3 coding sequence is TGTGCCAGCAGTTACTCCGGGACAGGGCTATACACCATATATTTT.